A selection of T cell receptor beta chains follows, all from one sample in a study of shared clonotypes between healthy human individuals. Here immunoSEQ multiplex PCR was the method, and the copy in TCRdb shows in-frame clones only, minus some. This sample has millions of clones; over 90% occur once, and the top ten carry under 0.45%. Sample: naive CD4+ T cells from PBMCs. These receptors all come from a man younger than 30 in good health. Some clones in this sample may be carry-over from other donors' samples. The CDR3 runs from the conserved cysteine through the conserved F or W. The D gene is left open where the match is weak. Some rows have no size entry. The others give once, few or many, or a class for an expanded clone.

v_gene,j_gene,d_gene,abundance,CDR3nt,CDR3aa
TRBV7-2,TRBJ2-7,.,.,TGTGCCAGCAGCTTAGTCGGGACCGAGCAGTACTTC,CASSLVGTEQYF
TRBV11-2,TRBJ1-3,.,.,TGTGCCAGCAGGTCACCCGGGACATATGGAAACACCATATATTTT,CASRSPGTYGNTIYF
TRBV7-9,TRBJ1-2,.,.,TGTGCCAGCAGCTTAGACGAGTTAGGCTACACCTTC,CASSLDELGYTF
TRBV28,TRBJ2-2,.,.,TGTGCCAGCACCCTGTTAGGGACGGCAAACACCGGGGAGCTGTTTTTT,CASTLLGTANTGELFF
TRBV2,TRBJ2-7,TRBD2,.,TGTGCCGGAGGGACTAGCGGGAGGGTCCGGTACGAGCAGTACTTC,CAGGTSGRVRYEQYF
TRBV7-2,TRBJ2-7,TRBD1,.,TGTGCCAGCAGCAGGACAGGTTCTGCCTACGAGCAGTACTTC,CASSRTGSAYEQYF
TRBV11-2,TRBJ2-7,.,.,TGTGCCAGCAGCCTAGTAACAGGAGTTGGGGACGAGCAGTACTTC,CASSLVTGVGDEQYF
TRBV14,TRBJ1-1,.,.,TGTGCCAGCAGCCAAGATGGCAGCCCCCAGAACACTGAAGCTTTCTTT,CASSQDGSPQNTEAFF
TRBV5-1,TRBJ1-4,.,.,TGCGCCAGCAGCATCGGGCCACTTGCAACTAATGAAAAACTGTTTTTT,CASSIGPLATNEKLFF
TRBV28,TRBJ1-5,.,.,TGTGCCAGCAGTATCCGGACAGGCAATCAGCCCCAGCATTTT,CASSIRTGNQPQHF
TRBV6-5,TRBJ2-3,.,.,TGTGCTAGCACCGATACGGGGGCAGATACGCAGTATTTT,CASTDTGADTQYF
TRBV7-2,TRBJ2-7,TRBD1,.,TGTGCCAGCAGCTTTGTAACAGGGGGATTCTACGAGCAGTACTTC,CASSFVTGGFYEQYF
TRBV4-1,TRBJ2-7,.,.,TGCGCCAGCAGCCAAGTGAGGGAAATGGCCGACGAGCAGTACTTC,CASSQVREMADEQYF
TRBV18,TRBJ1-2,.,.,TGTGCCAGCTCACCCGTCCCAATATATGGCTACACCTTC,CASSPVPIYGYTF
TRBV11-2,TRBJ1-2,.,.,TGTGCCAGCAGCTTTTTCAATTCAGGAGTCTATGGCTACACCTTC,CASSFFNSGVYGYTF
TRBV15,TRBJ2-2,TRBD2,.,TGTGCCACCGGCAAGGGCAGCGGGAGGGCCGACGGGGAGCTGTTTTTT,CATGKGSGRADGELFF
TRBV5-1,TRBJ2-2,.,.,TGCGCCAGTGGAATTTCAAGGGACACCGGGGAGCTGTTTTTT,CASGISRDTGELFF
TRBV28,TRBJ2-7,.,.,TGTGCCAGCAGTCCCCGCGCCGAGCAGTACTTC,CASSPRAEQYF
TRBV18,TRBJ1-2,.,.,TGTGCCAGCTCACCCGGCCTAGACTATGGCTACACCTTC,CASSPGLDYGYTF
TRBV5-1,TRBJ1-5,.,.,TGCGCCAGCAGCTTGGTGCCAGGGGAGCCCCAGCATTTT,CASSLVPGEPQHF
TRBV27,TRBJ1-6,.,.,TGTGCCAGCAGTTCCCGAGGATCCTATAATTCACCCCTCCACTTT,CASSSRGSYNSPLHF
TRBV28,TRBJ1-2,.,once,TGTGCCAGCATCGGGGGCGGCGGCCGCTATGGCTACACCTTC,CASIGGGGRYGYTF
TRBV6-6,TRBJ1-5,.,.,TGTGCCAGCAGTTACCGCAGAAATCAGCCCCAGCATTTT,CASSYRRNQPQHF
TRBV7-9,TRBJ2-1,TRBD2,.,TGTGCCAGCAGCTTCAGAGGACTAGCGGGAGAAGATGAGCAGTTCTTC,CASSFRGLAGEDEQFF
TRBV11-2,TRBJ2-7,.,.,TGTGCCAGCAGGACAACAGGGAGCTCCTACGAGCAGTACTTC,CASRTTGSSYEQYF